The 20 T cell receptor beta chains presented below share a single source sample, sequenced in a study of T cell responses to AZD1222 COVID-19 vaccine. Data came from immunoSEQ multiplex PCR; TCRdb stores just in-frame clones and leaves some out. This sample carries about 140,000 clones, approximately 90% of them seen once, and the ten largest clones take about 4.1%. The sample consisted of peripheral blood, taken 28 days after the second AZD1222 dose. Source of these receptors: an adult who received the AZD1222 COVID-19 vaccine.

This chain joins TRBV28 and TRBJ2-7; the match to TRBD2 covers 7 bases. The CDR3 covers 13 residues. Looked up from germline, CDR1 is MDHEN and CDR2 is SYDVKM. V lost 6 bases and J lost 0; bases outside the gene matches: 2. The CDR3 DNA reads TGTGCCAGCAGAGCGGGAAGCTCCTACGAGCAGTACTTC. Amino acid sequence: CASRAGSSYEQYF.

CDR3 protein: CASSLGQDNEKLFF. CDR3 nucleotide sequence: TGTGCCAGCAGCTTAGGACAGGATAATGAAAAACTGTTTTTT. The chain joins TRBV5-4 to TRBJ1-4; 7 nucleotides match TRBD1. The germline V gene encodes CDR1 SGHNT and CDR2 YYREEE (reference sequence). The V and J ends lost 2 bases and 4 bases, in that order; junction bases with no gene match: 2. The CDR3 has 14 amino acids.

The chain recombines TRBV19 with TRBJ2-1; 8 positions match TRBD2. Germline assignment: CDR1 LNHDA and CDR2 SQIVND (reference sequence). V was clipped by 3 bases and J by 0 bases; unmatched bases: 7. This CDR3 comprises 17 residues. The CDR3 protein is CASSIDQTSDSYNEQFF. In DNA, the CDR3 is TGTGCCAGTAGTATCGACCAGACTAGCGACTCCTACAATGAGCAGTTCTTC.

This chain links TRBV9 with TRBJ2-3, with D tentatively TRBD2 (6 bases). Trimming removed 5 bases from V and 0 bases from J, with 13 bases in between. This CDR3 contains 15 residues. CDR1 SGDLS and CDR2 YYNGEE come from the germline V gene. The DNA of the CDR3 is TGTGCCAGCAGTCGCCGGGACTCCAGCACAGATACGCAGTATTTT. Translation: CASSRRDSSTDTQYF.

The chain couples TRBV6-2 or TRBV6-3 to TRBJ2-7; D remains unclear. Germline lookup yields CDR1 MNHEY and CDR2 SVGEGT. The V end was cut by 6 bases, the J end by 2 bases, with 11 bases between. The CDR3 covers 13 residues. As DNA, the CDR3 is TGTGCCAGCAGGCCTCATGGGACCTACGAGCAGTACTTC. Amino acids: CASRPHGTYEQYF.

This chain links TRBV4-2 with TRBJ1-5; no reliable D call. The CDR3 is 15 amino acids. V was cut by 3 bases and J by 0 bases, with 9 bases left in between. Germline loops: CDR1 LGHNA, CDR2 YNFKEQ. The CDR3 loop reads CASSQEADSNQPQHF. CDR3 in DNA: TGTGCCAGCAGCCAGGAAGCAGATAGCAATCAGCCCCAGCATTTT.

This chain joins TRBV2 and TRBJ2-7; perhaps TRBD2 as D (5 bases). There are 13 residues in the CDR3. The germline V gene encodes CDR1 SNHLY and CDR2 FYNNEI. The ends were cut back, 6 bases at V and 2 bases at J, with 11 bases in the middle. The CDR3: CASRSTTTYEQYF. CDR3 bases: TGTGCCAGCAGGAGTACGACTACCTACGAGCAGTACTTC.

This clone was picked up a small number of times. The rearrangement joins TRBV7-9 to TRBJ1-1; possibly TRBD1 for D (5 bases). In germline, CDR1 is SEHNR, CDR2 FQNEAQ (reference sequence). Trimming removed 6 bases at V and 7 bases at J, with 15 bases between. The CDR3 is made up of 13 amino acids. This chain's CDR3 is CASRRDGGFEAFF. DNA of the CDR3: TGTGCCAGCAGACGGGACGGTGGGTTTGAAGCTTTCTTT. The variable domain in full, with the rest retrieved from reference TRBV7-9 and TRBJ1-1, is DTGVSQNPRHKITKRGQNVTFRCDPISEHNRLYWYRQTLGQGPEFLTYFQNEAQLEKSRLLSDRFSAERPKGSFSTLEIQRTEQGDSAMYLCASRRDGGFEAFFGQGTRLTVV.

CDR3 in DNA: TGCGCCAGCAGCTTGAATCCCCCAGGGGGCATAGGCTCACCCCTCCACTTT. It codes for CASSLNPPGGIGSPLHF. The chain has TRBV5-1 and TRBJ1-6; TRBD1 agrees at 8 bases. J gave up 10 bases and V 1 base, and 13 bases lay outside the gene matches. The CDR3 runs to 17 residues. Germline loops: CDR1 SGHRS, CDR2 YFSETQ.

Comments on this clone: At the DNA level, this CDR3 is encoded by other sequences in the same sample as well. CDR3 bases: TGTGCCAGCAGCCAGGAAGGGTATGAGCAGTTCTTC. The encoded protein is CASSQEGYEQFF. The chain is built from TRBV4-2 and TRBJ2-1, with unresolved D. CDR1 is LGHNA, CDR2 YNFKEQ, per germline. The CDR3 is made up of 12 amino acids. The V end was cut by 3 bases, the J end by 8 bases, with 8 bases between.

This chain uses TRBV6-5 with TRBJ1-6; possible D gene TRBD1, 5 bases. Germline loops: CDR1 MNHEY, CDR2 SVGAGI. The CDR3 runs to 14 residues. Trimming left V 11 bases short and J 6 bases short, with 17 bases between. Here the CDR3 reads CAARRVSPNSPLHF. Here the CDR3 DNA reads TGTGCCGCCCGCAGGGTTTCCCCTAATTCACCCCTCCACTTT.

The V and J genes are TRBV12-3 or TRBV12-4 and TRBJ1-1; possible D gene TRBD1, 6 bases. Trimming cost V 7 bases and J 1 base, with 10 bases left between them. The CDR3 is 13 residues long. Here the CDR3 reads CASITRGNTEAFF. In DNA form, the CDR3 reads TGTGCCAGCATCACCAGGGGGAACACTGAAGCTTTCTTT.

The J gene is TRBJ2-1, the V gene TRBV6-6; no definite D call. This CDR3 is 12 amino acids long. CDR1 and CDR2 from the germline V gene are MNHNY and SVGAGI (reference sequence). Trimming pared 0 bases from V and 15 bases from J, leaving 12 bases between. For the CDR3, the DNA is TGTGCCAGCAGTTACTCCTTGGCGATCCCGTTCTTC. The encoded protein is CASSYSLAIPFF.

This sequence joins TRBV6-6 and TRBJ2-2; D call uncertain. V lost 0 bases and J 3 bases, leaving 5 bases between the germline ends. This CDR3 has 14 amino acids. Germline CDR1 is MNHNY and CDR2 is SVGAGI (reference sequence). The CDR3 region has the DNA TGTGCCAGCAGTTACTCCCCGTACACCGGGGAGCTGTTTTTT. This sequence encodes CASSYSPYTGELFF.

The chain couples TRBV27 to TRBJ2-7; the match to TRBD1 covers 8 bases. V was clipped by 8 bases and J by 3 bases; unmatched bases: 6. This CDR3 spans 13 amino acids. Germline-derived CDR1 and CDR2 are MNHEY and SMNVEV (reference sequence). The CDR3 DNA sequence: TGTGCCAGCCTGACCACAGGGGGCTACGAGCAGTACTTC. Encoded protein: CASLTTGGYEQYF.

In DNA, the CDR3 is TGTGCCAGCAGCGTAGAGGGGACAGGGCTTAATGAAAAACTGTTTTTT. It encodes CASSVEGTGLNEKLFF. This chain joins TRBV9 and TRBJ1-4, with 9 positions matching TRBD1. CDR1 and CDR2 from the germline V gene are SGDLS and YYNGEE. CDR3 length equals 16 residues. J lost 4 bases, V lost 0 bases, and 4 bases had no gene match.

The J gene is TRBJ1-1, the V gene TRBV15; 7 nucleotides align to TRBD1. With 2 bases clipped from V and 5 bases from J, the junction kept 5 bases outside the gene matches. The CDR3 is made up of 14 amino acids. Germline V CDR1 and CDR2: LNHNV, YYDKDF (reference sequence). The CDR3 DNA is TGTGCCACCAGCAGAAACAGGGGAGAAACTGAAGCTTTCTTT. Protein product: CATSRNRGETEAFF.

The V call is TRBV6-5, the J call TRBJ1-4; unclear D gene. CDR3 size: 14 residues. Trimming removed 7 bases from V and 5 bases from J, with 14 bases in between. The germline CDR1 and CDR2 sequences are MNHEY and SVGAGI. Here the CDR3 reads CASTQRSRNEKLFF. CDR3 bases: TGTGCCAGCACTCAAAGGTCCAGAAATGAAAAACTGTTTTTT.

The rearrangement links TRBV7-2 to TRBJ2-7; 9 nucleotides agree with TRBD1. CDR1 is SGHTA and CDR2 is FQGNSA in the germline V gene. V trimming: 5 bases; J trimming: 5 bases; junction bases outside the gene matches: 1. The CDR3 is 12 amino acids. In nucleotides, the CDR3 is TGTACCAGCAGCAGGACAGGGGACGAGCAGTACTTC. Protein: CTSSRTGDEQYF.

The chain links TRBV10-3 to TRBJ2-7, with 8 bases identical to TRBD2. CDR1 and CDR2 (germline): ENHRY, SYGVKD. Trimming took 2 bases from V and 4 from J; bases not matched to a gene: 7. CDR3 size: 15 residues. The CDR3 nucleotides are TGTGCCATCAGTGAGGGACTAGCCGGGGCTTACGAGCAGTACTTC. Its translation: CAISEGLAGAYEQYF.